The 26 T cell receptor beta chains given below trace back to one sample, sequenced in a study of T cell changes during pregnancy in multiple sclerosis. The method was immunoSEQ multiplex PCR; TCRdb's version includes in-frame clones alone and lacks a portion of them. The sample carries some 48,000 clones, more than 80% recorded once. The material sequenced was CD8+ T cells from peripheral blood mononuclear cells, taken in the second trimester of pregnancy. The receptor source for this set is a female donor with multiple sclerosis, enrolled in a pregnancy study.

The genes are TRBV5-4 and TRBJ2-3, with D perhaps matching TRBD2 (5 bases). The CDR3 is 16 residues long. Germline CDR1 reads SGHNT; CDR2 reads YYREEE (reference sequence). Trimming left V 1 base short and J 4 bases short, with 16 bases between. CDR3 loop: CASSLPGLEEADTQYF. The CDR3, as DNA: TGTGCCAGCAGCTTGCCGGGCCTGGAGGAGGCAGATACGCAGTATTTT.

This clone has just one count. This rearrangement joins TRBV5-8 to TRBJ1-2, with TRBD1 identical over 7 bases. Looked up from germline, CDR1 is SGHTS and CDR2 is YDEGEE. The length of the CDR3 is 12 residues. V lost 3 bases, J lost 6 bases, and 2 bases stayed unmatched. The CDR3 nucleotides are TGTGCCAGCAGCTACCAGGGGGATGGCTACACCTTC. Protein product: CASSYQGDGYTF.

V and J are TRBV29-1 and TRBJ1-1, with a tentative D call TRBD1 (6 bases). Germline assignment: CDR1 SQVTM and CDR2 ANQGSEA. Trimming shortened V by 5 bases and J by 2 bases, and 9 bases separated the two germline ends. The CDR3 spans 12 residues. The CDR3, as DNA: TGCAGCGTTTTGACAGGAAACACTGAAGCTTTCTTT. As protein: CSVLTGNTEAFF. Full variable domain (missing parts from reference TRBV29-1 and TRBJ1-1): SAVISQKPSRDICQRGTSLTIQCQVDSQVTMMFWYRQQPGQSLTLIATANQGSEATYESGFVIDKFPISRPNLTFSTLTVSNMSPEDSSIYLCSVLTGNTEAFFGQGTRLTVV.

The V gene is TRBV12-5, the J gene TRBJ2-3; TRBD2 matches at 13 bases. Germline trimming cut 6 bases from V and 2 bases from J; bases unmatched to any gene: 5. Germline assignment: CDR1 LGHNT and CDR2 FRNRAP. CDR3 length: 16 amino acids. The CDR3 sequence: CASGAGLAGLTDTQYF. DNA for the CDR3: TGTGCTAGTGGAGCGGGACTAGCGGGGCTCACAGATACGCAGTATTTT.

This clone showed up just a few times. The CDR3 protein is CASISGASSYEQYF. CDR3 nucleotide sequence: TGTGCCAGCATTAGTGGGGCGAGCTCCTACGAGCAGTACTTC. This chain connects TRBV27 to TRBJ2-7; D is perhaps TRBD1 (5 bases). The ends were cut back, 7 bases at V and 0 bases at J, with 13 bases in the middle. Germline lookup yields CDR1 MNHEY and CDR2 SMNVEV (reference sequence). The CDR3 runs 14 residues.

The gene calls are TRBV9 and TRBJ1-6; the match to TRBD1 covers 9 bases. The CDR3 covers 15 residues. With V trimmed by 4 bases and J by 5 bases, 4 bases remained unmatched. Germline CDR1 SGDLS, CDR2 YYNGEE. The CDR3 here is CASSSGQGNNSPLHF. CDR3 DNA: TGTGCCAGCAGCTCCGGACAGGGGAATAATTCACCCCTCCACTTT. Based on the CDR3 plus reference TRBV9 and TRBJ1-6, the full variable domain is DSGVTQTPKHLITATGQRVTLRCSPRSGDLSVYWYQQSLDQGLQFLIQYYNGEERAKGNILERFSAQQFPDLHSELNLSSLELGDSALYFCASSSGQGNNSPLHFGNGTRLTVT.

The chain links TRBV19 to TRBJ1-1, with D possibly matching TRBD1 (6 bases). The germline CDR1 and CDR2 sequences are LNHDA and SQIVND (reference sequence). The CDR3 contains 16 residues. V dropped 5 bases and J dropped 0 bases, with 16 bases sitting between them. The CDR3 region has the DNA TGTGCCAGTAGTTGGGGGGGGGCCCCCTTGAACACTGAAGCTTTCTTT. This codes for CASSWGGAPLNTEAFF.

The chain has TRBV7-6 and TRBJ2-7; no firm D call. V was clipped by 5 bases and J by 5 bases, with 13 bases between them. Germline values: CDR1 SGHVS, CDR2 FNYEAQ. The CDR3 has 13 amino acids. In nucleotides, the CDR3 is TGTGCCAGCAGCCCGCTACCGCGGAACGAGCAGTACTTC. Translated: CASSPLPRNEQYF.

The chain recombines TRBV7-6 with TRBJ1-1, with no clear D. Germline CDR1 reads SGHVS; CDR2 reads FNYEAQ. V lost 7 bases to trimming and J lost 4 bases, with 16 bases between them. The CDR3 covers 14 residues. As DNA, the CDR3 is TGTGCCAGCACCAACGGGGATTGGAGCACTGAAGCTTTCTTT. Protein sequence: CASTNGDWSTEAFF.

J is TRBJ2-7 and V is TRBV6-5; 7 nucleotides match TRBD2. CDR3 length: 13 amino acids. Trimming took 7 bases from V and 5 from J; bases not matched to a gene: 8. Germline values: CDR1 MNHEY, CDR2 SVGAGI. The CDR3 is CASTAGVPDEQYF. The CDR3 nucleotides are TGTGCCAGCACTGCGGGGGTCCCTGACGAGCAGTACTTC.

The chain is built from TRBV10-3 and TRBJ2-5; 10 bases line up with TRBD1. This CDR3 has 15 amino acids. CDR1 and CDR2 from the germline V gene are ENHRY and SYGVKD. With V trimmed by 3 bases and J by 5 bases, 6 bases remained unmatched. In DNA, the CDR3 is TGTGCCATCAGTGATTTTGACAGGGGGCTGGAGACCCAGTACTTC. Translating gives CAISDFDRGLETQYF.

The chain has TRBV9 and TRBJ2-1; 7 bases align to TRBD1. The CDR3 covers 15 residues. Trimming removed 1 base from V and 5 bases from J; junction bases left unmatched: 6. Germline CDR1 reads SGDLS; CDR2 reads YYNGEE. As DNA, the CDR3 is TGTGCCAGCAGCGTATCGGGGACAGAGAACAATGAGCAGTTCTTC. As protein: CASSVSGTENNEQFF.

The chain combines TRBV2 with TRBJ2-7, with a weak D call TRBD2 (6 bases). The germline CDR1 and CDR2 sequences are SNHLY and FYNNEI. The CDR3 runs to 15 residues. V lost 0 bases and J 3 bases, leaving 12 bases between the germline ends. CDR3 in DNA: TGTGCCAGCAGTGAAGCCCTAGCGCCTAACTACGAGCAGTACTTC. Translated: CASSEALAPNYEQYF.

The rearrangement joins TRBV18 to TRBJ1-2, with D unresolved. Germline values: CDR1 KGHSH, CDR2 LQKENI. V lost 4 bases, J lost 7 bases, and 16 bases lay in between. The CDR3 runs 14 residues. The CDR3 reads CASSLPRTPPGYTF. For the CDR3, the DNA is TGTGCCAGCTCACTCCCGAGGACTCCTCCTGGCTACACCTTC.

The rearrangement uses TRBV19 and TRBJ2-1; D not certain. V lost 3 bases to trimming and J lost 5 bases, with 11 bases between them. The V gene's germline CDR1 is LNHDA and CDR2 SQIVND (reference sequence). This CDR3 has 14 amino acids. The DNA of the CDR3 is TGTGCCAGTAGTATCTACGAGCCCCACAATGAGCAGTTCTTC. Residues: CASSIYEPHNEQFF.

V usage is TRBV27 and J usage is TRBJ1-6, with TRBD1 as a possible D gene (6 bases). Per the germline V gene, CDR1 is MNHEY and CDR2 is SMNVEV (reference sequence). This CDR3 contains 16 residues. Between the trimmed V and J ends, which lost 0 bases and 8 bases, there was a span of 14 bases. CDR3 loop: CASSLSGRGAYSPLHF. CDR3 coding DNA: TGTGCCAGCAGTTTATCCGGGAGGGGGGCATATTCACCCCTCCACTTT.

This chain uses TRBV5-1 with TRBJ1-2; 9 bases align to TRBD1. V was clipped by 3 bases and J by 2 bases; unmatched bases: 11. This CDR3 has 17 amino acids. Germline V gene data show CDR1 as SGHRS and CDR2 as YFSETQ. CDR3 protein: CASSSGTGNPWNYGYTF. The DNA of the CDR3 is TGCGCCAGCAGCTCCGGGACAGGGAACCCCTGGAACTATGGCTACACCTTC.

Only one count was recorded for this clone. The chain recombines TRBV15 with TRBJ2-1, with D perhaps matching TRBD2 (6 bases). The germline V gene has CDR1 LNHNV and CDR2 YYDKDF (reference sequence). The germline V and J ends were trimmed by 3 bases and 4 bases, with 13 bases remaining between them. The length of the CDR3 is 15 residues. The CDR3 loop reads CATSRGLEAYNEQFF. Here the CDR3 DNA reads TGTGCCACCAGCAGGGGACTTGAGGCTTACAATGAGCAGTTCTTC.

The rearrangement uses TRBV5-1 and TRBJ2-2, with D possibly TRBD2 on 6 matching bases. This CDR3 has 16 amino acids. The V gene lost 0 bases and the J gene lost 4 bases, with 13 bases spanning the gap. Germline-derived CDR1 and CDR2 are SGHRS and YFSETQ. CDR3 amino acids: CASSLAWGEVTGELFF. Written as DNA, the CDR3 is TGCGCCAGCAGCTTGGCGTGGGGGGAAGTCACCGGGGAGCTGTTTTTT.

The V gene is TRBV11-2, the J gene TRBJ1-2; D might be TRBD1 (5 bases). The CDR3 spans 15 residues. Germline-derived CDR1 and CDR2 are SGHAT and FQNNGV. V was shortened by 1 base and J by 0 bases, with 9 bases between the two germline ends. The CDR3 spells CASSLVRTPNYGYTF. The CDR3 bases are TGTGCCAGCAGCTTAGTTCGGACACCTAACTATGGCTACACCTTC.

This chain links TRBV5-6 with TRBJ1-6; 7 nucleotides agree with TRBD1. Germline V gene data show CDR1 as SGHDT and CDR2 as YYEEEE. V shed 3 bases and J 10 bases; nucleotides not matched to a gene: 10. This CDR3 comprises 15 residues. In DNA, the CDR3 is TGTGCCAGCAGCTACCCAGGGGGAGGCGGGTCACCCCTCCACTTT. Protein product: CASSYPGGGGSPLHF.

The chain recombines TRBV21-1 with TRBJ2-4; the table assigns TRBD2, which was not confirmed against the DNA. TRBV21-1 is described as a pseudogene. The CDR3 totals 19 residues. The CDR3 coding sequence is TGTGCCAGCAGCAGGGGACTAGCGGGGGGACGCGGGGCCAAAAACATTCAGTACTTC. This encodes CASSRGLAGGRGAKNIQYF.

The gene calls are TRBV7-6 and TRBJ2-2; 7 nucleotides agree with TRBD2. The CDR3 covers 15 residues. CDR1 is SGHVS, CDR2 FNYEAQ, per germline. The V gene end was trimmed by 5 bases and the J gene end by 1 base; junction bases not matched to a gene: 4. The CDR3 protein is CASSRDYLNTGELFF. The CDR3 DNA is TGTGCCAGCAGCCGGGACTACCTGAACACCGGGGAGCTGTTTTTT.

The rearrangement joins TRBV7-9 to TRBJ2-5; TRBD1 agrees at 7 bases. Germline V lookup: CDR1 SEHNR, CDR2 FQNEAQ (reference sequence). The CDR3 totals 15 residues. V shed 5 bases and J 5 bases; nucleotides not matched to a gene: 11. The CDR3 nucleotides are TGTGCCAGCAGCAGCCTGACAGGGTTTGAGGAGACCCAGTACTTC. This codes for CASSSLTGFEETQYF.

This clone turned up a few times. The chain uses TRBV29-1 and TRBJ2-3, with TRBD1 matching 9 bases. This CDR3 spans 13 amino acids. Germline CDR1 and CDR2: SQVTM and ANQGSEA. CDR3 loop: CSGRTGDDYTQYF. The CDR3 DNA is TGCAGTGGTCGGACAGGGGATGATTATACGCAGTATTTT.

The sample holds a few counts of this clone. The genes are TRBV6-4 and TRBJ2-3; 7 bases fit TRBD1. Trimming cost V 2 bases and J 7 bases; bases outside gene matches: 9. CDR3 size: 15 residues. Germline V gene sequence: CDR1 MRHNA, CDR2 SNTAGT. Here the CDR3 reads CASSDGQEPSNTQYF. For the CDR3, the DNA is TGTGCCAGCAGTGACGGACAGGAACCTTCAAATACGCAGTATTTT.